This T cell receptor beta chain was retrieved from a study of molecular identifiers for immune sequencing clone quantification. Study-level points and caveats: The share of molecules held by clones above 20 RNA copies was over 97% in effector cells and under 1% in naive cells. Detecting spiked Jurkat TCR RNA from one cell among about a million naive cells was reportedly possible.

TCR libraries were built in bulk with a published protocol and specific TCR primers. MiXCR, run by TCRdb on the PCR reads, gives a single entry per CDR3 protein. The sample has tens of thousands of distinct CDR3 sequences; 18% are singletons. V was shortened by 3 bases and J by 1 base, with 12 bases between the two germline ends. Germline V gives CDR1 ENHRY, CDR2 SYGVKD. The CDR3 spans 15 residues. This clonotype is categorized as medium-sized. Its target is unknown. The rearrangement uses TRBV10-3 and TRBJ2-5; TRBD1 or TRBD2 may be the D gene (5 bases each). This sequence originates from a human donor in good health. Some libraries in this study had Jurkat cell RNA spiked in. The sequenced sample consisted of naive CD8+ T cells from blood, with Jurkat cell RNA spiked in. Described subset: FACS-sorted CD8+CD4-CCR7+CD45RA+ naive T cells. CDR3 nucleotide sequence: TGTGCCATCAGTGATTTTGAGGGGCCCCAAGAGACCCAGTACTTC. This translates into CAISDFEGPQETQYF.